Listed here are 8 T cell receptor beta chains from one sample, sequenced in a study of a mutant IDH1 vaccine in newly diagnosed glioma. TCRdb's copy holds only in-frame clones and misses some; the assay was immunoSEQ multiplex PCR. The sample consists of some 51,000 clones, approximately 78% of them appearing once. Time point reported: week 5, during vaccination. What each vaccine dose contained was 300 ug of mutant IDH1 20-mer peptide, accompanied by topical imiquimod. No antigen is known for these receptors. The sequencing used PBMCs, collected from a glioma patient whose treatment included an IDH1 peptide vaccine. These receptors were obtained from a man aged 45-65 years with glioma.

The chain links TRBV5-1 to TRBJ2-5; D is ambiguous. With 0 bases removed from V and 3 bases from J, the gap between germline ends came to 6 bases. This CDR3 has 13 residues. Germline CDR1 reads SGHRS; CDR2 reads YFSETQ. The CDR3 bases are TGCGCCAGCAGCTTGGACGATGAAGAGACCCAGTACTTC. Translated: CASSLDDEETQYF.

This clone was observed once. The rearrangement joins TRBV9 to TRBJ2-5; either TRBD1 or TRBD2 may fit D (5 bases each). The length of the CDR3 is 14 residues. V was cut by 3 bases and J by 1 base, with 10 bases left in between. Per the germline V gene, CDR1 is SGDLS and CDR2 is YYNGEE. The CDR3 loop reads CASSAQGVQETQYF. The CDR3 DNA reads TGTGCCAGCAGCGCCCAGGGAGTCCAAGAGACCCAGTACTTC.

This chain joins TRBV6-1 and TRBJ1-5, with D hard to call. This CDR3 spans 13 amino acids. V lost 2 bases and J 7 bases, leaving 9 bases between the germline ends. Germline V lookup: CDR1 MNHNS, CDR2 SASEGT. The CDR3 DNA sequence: TGTGCCAGCAGTGAAATATGGAACCAGCCCCAGCATTTT. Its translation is CASSEIWNQPQHF.

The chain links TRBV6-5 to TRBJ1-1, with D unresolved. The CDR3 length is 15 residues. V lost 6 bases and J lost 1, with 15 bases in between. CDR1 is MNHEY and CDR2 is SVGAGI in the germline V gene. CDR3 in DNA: TGTGCCAGCAGGGATTCGTCACAGAAGAACACTGAAGCTTTCTTT. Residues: CASRDSSQKNTEAFF.

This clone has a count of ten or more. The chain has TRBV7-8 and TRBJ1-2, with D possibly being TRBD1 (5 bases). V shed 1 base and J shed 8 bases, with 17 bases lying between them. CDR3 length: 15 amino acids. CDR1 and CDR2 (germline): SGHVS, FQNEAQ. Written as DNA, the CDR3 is TGTGCCAGCAGCTTAGTAGCCGGAGGGGCGCGCGGCTACACCTTC. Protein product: CASSLVAGGARGYTF.

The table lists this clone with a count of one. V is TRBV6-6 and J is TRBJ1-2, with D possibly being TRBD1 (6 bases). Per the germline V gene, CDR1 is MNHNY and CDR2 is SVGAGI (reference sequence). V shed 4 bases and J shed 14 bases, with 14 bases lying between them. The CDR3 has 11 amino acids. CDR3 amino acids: CASSSDRPPTF. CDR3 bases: TGTGCCAGCAGTTCCGACAGGCCCCCGACCTTC.

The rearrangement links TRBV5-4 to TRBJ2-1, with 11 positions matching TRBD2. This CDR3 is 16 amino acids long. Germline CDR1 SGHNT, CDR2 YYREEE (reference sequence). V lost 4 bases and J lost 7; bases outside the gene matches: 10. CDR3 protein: CASSGTGTSGMNEQFF. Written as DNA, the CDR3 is TGTGCCAGCAGCGGGACCGGGACTAGCGGTATGAATGAGCAGTTCTTC.

The CDR3 reads CASSEGTVNQPQHF. The DNA for the CDR3 is TGTGCCAGCAGTGAGGGGACCGTAAATCAGCCCCAGCATTTT. The V gene is TRBV25-1, the J gene TRBJ1-5; perhaps TRBD1 as D (5 bases). This CDR3 is 14 amino acids long. With 3 bases removed from V and 4 bases from J, the gap between germline ends came to 10 bases. CDR1 is MGHDK and CDR2 is SYGVNS in the germline V gene.